The rows below give T cell receptor beta chains drawn from one sample of a study of blood T cell repertoires in COVID-19. Clones were read by immunoSEQ multiplex PCR, and TCRdb kept only the in-frame ones, dropping some. The data contain around 250,000 clones, around 80% of them singletons. Sequences were obtained from peripheral blood. The source of these receptors is a woman over 75 with acute or convalescent COVID-19. Each CDR3 is given with its conserved first and last residue. D genes are given only for firm matches. Only some rows state a clone size, as once, few, many or a class for expanded clones.

CDR3nt: TGTGCCAGCAGCTACTCGACAGGGGCGGGAAACACCATATATTTT; CDR3aa: CASSYSTGAGNTIYF; d_gene: TRBD1; j_gene: TRBJ1-3; v_gene: TRBV7-3; abundance: once; len: 15
CDR3nt: TGTGCCAGCAGTTCCGAAGGGACACCGTATGGCTACACCTTC; CDR3aa: CASSSEGTPYGYTF; d_gene: .; j_gene: TRBJ1-2; v_gene: TRBV7-9; abundance: .; len: 14
CDR3nt: TGTGCCAGCAGCTTAGCGCGGGGACTAGCGGGGGGCAACTACGAGCAGTACTTC; CDR3aa: CASSLARGLAGGNYEQYF; d_gene: TRBD2; j_gene: TRBJ2-7; v_gene: TRBV7-2; abundance: .; len: 18
CDR3nt: TGTGCCAGCAGCCTAAACAGGGATAATTCACCCCTCCACTTT; CDR3aa: CASSLNRDNSPLHF; d_gene: .; j_gene: TRBJ1-6; v_gene: TRBV7-2; abundance: .; len: 14
CDR3nt: TGCGCCAGCAGCTTCCTACAGGGGGCTTGGTACGAGCAGTACTTC; CDR3aa: CASSFLQGAWYEQYF; d_gene: TRBD1; j_gene: TRBJ2-7; v_gene: TRBV5-1; abundance: .; len: 15
CDR3nt: TGCGCCAGCAGCTACATGGGGACAAAGGGAGGGAATTCACCCCTCCACTTT; CDR3aa: CASSYMGTKGGNSPLHF; d_gene: .; j_gene: TRBJ1-6; v_gene: TRBV4-1; abundance: .; len: 17
CDR3nt: TGTGCCAGCAGCTTGGAGGTAGGGAGAAGAGCTAACTATGGCTACACCTTC; CDR3aa: CASSLEVGRRANYGYTF; d_gene: .; j_gene: TRBJ1-2; v_gene: TRBV5-6; abundance: .; len: 17
CDR3nt: TGTGCCAGAAGCTTCGAAGACAGCCATAATTCACCCCTCCACTTT; CDR3aa: CARSFEDSHNSPLHF; d_gene: .; j_gene: TRBJ1-6; v_gene: TRBV5-3; abundance: .; len: 15
CDR3nt: TGTGCCAGCAGTTTAACGACAGGAACCGAGCAGTACTTC; CDR3aa: CASSLTTGTEQYF; d_gene: .; j_gene: TRBJ2-7; v_gene: TRBV6-5; abundance: few; len: 13
CDR3nt: TGTGCCAGCACCTATGGACAGGCCCCTGGCTACACCTTC; CDR3aa: CASTYGQAPGYTF; d_gene: TRBD1; j_gene: TRBJ1-2; v_gene: TRBV18; abundance: few; len: 13
CDR3nt: TGTGCCAGTAGCCAAAAGGGACAGGGTATCGGAATAGCCAAAAACATTCAGTACTTC; CDR3aa: CASSQKGQGIGIAKNIQYF; d_gene: TRBD1; j_gene: TRBJ2-4; v_gene: TRBV19; abundance: .; len: 19
CDR3nt: TGTGCCTCACAGTTCTCTGGGGCCAACGTCCTGACTTTC; CDR3aa: CASQFSGANVLTF; d_gene: .; j_gene: TRBJ2-6; v_gene: TRBV28; abundance: .; len: 13
CDR3nt: TGTGCCAGCAGCTCTACAGGGGCGGGTCAGCCCCAGCATTTT; CDR3aa: CASSSTGAGQPQHF; d_gene: TRBD1; j_gene: TRBJ1-5; v_gene: TRBV7-2; abundance: .; len: 14
CDR3nt: TGTGCCAGCAGTTTATATAGGGGGCGGGACGAGCAGTACTTC; CDR3aa: CASSLYRGRDEQYF; d_gene: TRBD1; j_gene: TRBJ2-7; v_gene: TRBV28; abundance: .; len: 14
CDR3nt: TGTGCCAGCAGCTTAGACGGGATTAAGCAGTTCTTC; CDR3aa: CASSLDGIKQFF; d_gene: .; j_gene: TRBJ2-1; v_gene: TRBV7-3; abundance: .; len: 12
CDR3nt: TGTGCCAGCAGCCGAGCCGGGACAGGGATTATTTTT; CDR3aa: CASSRAGTGIIF; d_gene: TRBD1; j_gene: TRBJ1-4; v_gene: TRBV3-1/TRBV3-2; abundance: .; len: 12
CDR3nt: TGCGCCAGCAGCTTGGGACGGGACACTGAAGCTTTCTTT; CDR3aa: CASSLGRDTEAFF; d_gene: .; j_gene: TRBJ1-1; v_gene: TRBV5-1; abundance: .; len: 13
CDR3nt: TGCAGTGCTAGTTCGGTTTATGGCTACACCTTC; CDR3aa: CSASSVYGYTF; d_gene: .; j_gene: TRBJ1-2; v_gene: TRBV20-1; abundance: .; len: 11
CDR3nt: TGTGCCAGTAGGCTCGGCGGCGTCCTTACCACAGATACGCAGTATTTT; CDR3aa: CASRLGGVLTTDTQYF; d_gene: .; j_gene: TRBJ2-3; v_gene: TRBV19; abundance: .; len: 16
CDR3nt: TGTGCCAGCAGCTACCGACAGGGCCAAATTTACAATGAGCAGTTCTTC; CDR3aa: CASSYRQGQIYNEQFF; d_gene: TRBD1; j_gene: TRBJ2-1; v_gene: TRBV11-2; abundance: .; len: 16
CDR3nt: TGTGCCAGCAGCTTAGCTTCACAGGGAATCAGTGGCTACACCTTC; CDR3aa: CASSLASQGISGYTF; d_gene: .; j_gene: TRBJ1-2; v_gene: TRBV7-2; abundance: .; len: 15
CDR3nt: TGTGCCAGCAAAGGGACAGGCCTAAACACCGGGGAGCTGTTTTTT; CDR3aa: CASKGTGLNTGELFF; d_gene: TRBD1; j_gene: TRBJ2-2; v_gene: TRBV11-2; abundance: .; len: 15
CDR3nt: TGTGCCAGCAGCTTCGACAGACAACAAGAGACCCAGTACTTC; CDR3aa: CASSFDRQQETQYF; d_gene: .; j_gene: TRBJ2-5; v_gene: TRBV7-2; abundance: .; len: 14
CDR3nt: TGTGCCAGCAGCTTGGGGCGGATCGCGGGGTTGAACACTGAAGCTTTCTTT; CDR3aa: CASSLGRIAGLNTEAFF; d_gene: .; j_gene: TRBJ1-1; v_gene: TRBV7-2; abundance: .; len: 17
CDR3nt: TGTGCCAGCAGCCTGGGCGGGGTACGGACAGATACGCAGTATTTT; CDR3aa: CASSLGGVRTDTQYF; d_gene: .; j_gene: TRBJ2-3; v_gene: TRBV5-4; abundance: .; len: 15
CDR3nt: TGTGCCAGCAGTTGGGGACTAGCGGGAGGAAATGAGCAGTTCTTC; CDR3aa: CASSWGLAGGNEQFF; d_gene: TRBD2; j_gene: TRBJ2-1; v_gene: TRBV28; abundance: .; len: 15
CDR3nt: TGTGCCAGCAGCTACACTAAAGACAGTAACAATGAGCAGTTCTTC; CDR3aa: CASSYTKDSNNEQFF; d_gene: .; j_gene: TRBJ2-1; v_gene: TRBV9; abundance: .; len: 15
CDR3nt: TGCGCCAGCAGCTTGCGTGGGGTCGGGGGTCCACAAGAGACCCAGTACTTC; CDR3aa: CASSLRGVGGPQETQYF; d_gene: .; j_gene: TRBJ2-5; v_gene: TRBV5-1; abundance: once; len: 17
CDR3nt: TGTGCCAGCAGCCCTTCGCCCATTTTCCACGCGGGGGGCACAGATACGCAGTATTTT; CDR3aa: CASSPSPIFHAGGTDTQYF; d_gene: TRBD2; j_gene: TRBJ2-3; v_gene: TRBV7-9; abundance: .; len: 19
CDR3nt: TGCGCCAGCAGCCCTGTCGGTGTCCAAGAGACCCAGTACTTC; CDR3aa: CASSPVGVQETQYF; d_gene: .; j_gene: TRBJ2-5; v_gene: TRBV5-1; abundance: once; len: 14